This is a list of T cell receptor beta chains from one sample in a study of CD8 T cells in ankylosing spondylitis. TCRdb re-called the 5' RACE reads with MiXCR, one entry per CDR3 protein. Of 330,000 or so distinct CDR3 sequences in the sample, approximately 8% were seen once. The sequencing sample was made of blood, either unsorted or a sorted T cell fraction (not recorded which). The receptors here all came from a male donor with ankylosing spondylitis. Both conserved end residues are part of each CDR3. The D gene is left open where the match is weak.

-	TRBV18	TRBJ2-3	CASSPLAWTPTPDTQYF
-	TRBV29-1	TRBJ2-3	CSGSIAVLGHTQYF
TRBD1	TRBV5-1	TRBJ2-7	CASSFRQGETYEQYF
TRBD2	TRBV27	TRBJ2-3	CASSPGAGLVADTQYF
TRBD2	TRBV12-3/TRBV12-4	TRBJ2-1	CASSTGTSGRGPHNEQFF
-	TRBV12-3/TRBV12-4	TRBJ2-7	CASTDLYEQYF
-	TRBV21-1	TRBJ2-7	CASSNSWDTGWNEQYF
TRBD1	TRBV5-5	TRBJ1-1	CASSFPGGTEAFF
TRBD2	TRBV28	TRBJ2-7	CASRPPGLVYEQYF
TRBD2	TRBV25-1	TRBJ2-1	CASSEFQGLAGGEQFF
-	TRBV28	TRBJ1-3	CASSGHLSGNTIYF
-	TRBV3-1	TRBJ2-3	CASSQPEGSTDTQYF
-	TRBV20-1	TRBJ2-7	CSARAPGGQVFYEQYF
-	TRBV10-3	TRBJ2-3	CAISLFAPGTTDTQYF
-	TRBV12-3/TRBV12-4	TRBJ2-7	CASSLETPGEQYF
TRBD1	TRBV7-9	TRBJ1-1	CASSPVRTGNTEAFF
-	TRBV6-1	TRBJ1-5	CASSRDKNSNQPQHF
-	TRBV6-1	TRBJ2-7	CASSRGTPPTYEQYF
TRBD1	TRBV20-1	TRBJ2-7	CSAPGTGDHEQYF
-	TRBV5-1	TRBJ2-7	CASSSSGGDYEQYF
-	TRBV6-1	TRBJ1-6	CASKTVNSPLHF
TRBD1	TRBV30	TRBJ1-5	CAWSGQGGNQPQHF
-	TRBV12-3/TRBV12-4	TRBJ1-5	CASSDSSNQPQHF
-	TRBV5-1	TRBJ2-1	CASSSRTSSDNEQFF
-	TRBV20-1	TRBJ2-3	CSALLAYTDTQYF
-	TRBV20-1	TRBJ1-1	CSARAREFAFF
-	TRBV11-2	TRBJ2-5	CASSTQRSETQYF
-	TRBV27	TRBJ2-5	CASSASTETQYF
TRBD2	TRBV13	TRBJ2-7	CASSLRLAGVHEQYF
TRBD1	TRBV5-1	TRBJ1-5	CASSPGQGSQPQHF
TRBD2	TRBV10-3	TRBJ2-3	CAIREGLAETDTQYF
TRBD1	TRBV7-2	TRBJ2-7	CASSLTGTVSTYEQYF